These 21 T cell receptor beta chains came from one sample sequenced in a study of early T cells in non-severe SARS-CoV-2 infection. TCRdb independently ran MiXCR on the 5' RACE reads; one entry per CDR3 protein. The table lists 90,000 to 120,000 distinct CDR3 sequences, 11% of them singletons. What was sequenced was whole blood. Receptors were obtained from an adult who was a healthcare worker with PCR-confirmed SARS-CoV-2 infection or an uninfected control (not recorded which).

The chain links TRBV23-1 to TRBJ1-5; TRBD1 might be the D (6 bases). TRBV23-1 falls under the ORF class, with uncertain function. V gave up 5 bases and J gave up 6 bases, with 14 bases separating them. The CDR3 runs to 14 residues. The CDR3 coding sequence is TGCGCCAGCAGTGAGACACAGGGTACTCAGCCCCAGCATTTT. It codes for CASSETQGTQPQHF.

This clonotype occurred a few times. The chain uses TRBV20-1 and TRBJ2-5; 7 bases are a match to TRBD2. The V and J ends lost 6 bases and 2 bases, in that order; junction bases with no gene match: 9. Germline CDR1 reads DFQATT; CDR2 reads SNEGSKA (reference sequence). The CDR3 loop spans 14 amino acids. The CDR3 loop is CSARGLAAQETQYF. CDR3 bases: TGCAGTGCCCGTGGGCTAGCGGCGCAAGAGACCCAGTACTTC.

The chain combines TRBV7-3 with TRBJ2-1; D is possibly TRBD2 (5 bases). V was trimmed by 2 bases and J by 7 bases, leaving 9 bases between them. CDR3 length: 13 residues. CDR1 and CDR2 (germline): SGHTA, FQGTGA. CDR3 bases: TGTGCCAGCAGCTTAGGAGGAGGAAATGAGCAGTTCTTC. It specifies CASSLGGGNEQFF.

There are many counts of this clonotype. The genes are TRBV18 and TRBJ2-1, with D perhaps given as TRBD1 or TRBD2 (5 bases each). Per germline, CDR1 KGHSH and CDR2 LQKENI. Trimming took off 5 bases at V and 10 bases at J, with 9 bases between the two ends. The CDR3 is made up of 11 amino acids. CDR3 nucleotides: TGTGCCAGCTCATCTCGGGACGAGCAGTTCTTC. Translating gives CASSSRDEQFF.

Only a few counts were recorded for this clonotype. One end of the junction varies from germline; a read error may be responsible. This chain joins TRBV11-2 and TRBJ2-1, with a tentative D call TRBD2 (6 bases). Looked up from germline, CDR1 is SGHAT and CDR2 is FQNNGV. This CDR3 comprises 14 residues. DNA for the CDR3: TGTGCCAGCAGCTTAGCCGGGCGAACCGGGACTTTACACTTC. Its translation is CASSLAGRTGTLHF.

The J gene is TRBJ2-1, the V gene TRBV27, with 7 positions matching TRBD2. The CDR3 sequence is 16 residues long. V shed 3 bases, J shed 7 bases, and the junction held 12 bases outside the gene matches. Germline lookup yields CDR1 MNHEY and CDR2 SMNVEV (reference sequence). DNA for the CDR3: TGTGCCAGCAGTTTGGCATTTGGGAGGGATGGGAATGAGCAGTTCTTC. Translation: CASSLAFGRDGNEQFF.

V gene TRBV11-2 combines with J gene TRBJ2-5; TRBD1 might be the D (6 bases). This CDR3 has 16 residues. Trimming removed 5 bases from V and 1 base from J, with 17 bases in between. The germline V gene encodes CDR1 SGHAT and CDR2 FQNNGV. CDR3 sequence reads: CASSHHPGTLQETQYF. The CDR3 DNA is TGTGCCAGCAGCCACCACCCGGGGACACTCCAAGAGACCCAGTACTTC.

V is TRBV20-1 and J is TRBJ1-5; D might be TRBD1 (6 bases). This CDR3 is built from 14 residues. The V gene's germline CDR1 is DFQATT and CDR2 SNEGSKA (reference sequence). The ends were cut back, 3 bases at V and 5 bases at J, with 14 bases in the middle. CDR3 DNA: TGCAGTGCTAGGACCCTACAGGGAGATCAGCCCCAGCATTTT. It translates to CSARTLQGDQPQHF.

This clonotype was picked up a small number of times. The CDR3 DNA reads as TGTGCCAGCGGCGGGGGGCCTTCTGGAAACACCATATATTTT. This sequence encodes CASGGGPSGNTIYF. The gene calls are TRBV12-3 or TRBV12-4 and TRBJ1-3, with D perhaps TRBD1 (6 bases). This CDR3 comprises 14 residues. The ends were cut back, 8 bases at V and 1 base at J, with 12 bases in the middle.

This clonotype was counted ten times or more. The chain joins TRBV7-9 to TRBJ1-5; weak D call: TRBD1 (6 bases). Germline values: CDR1 SEHNR, CDR2 FQNEAQ (reference sequence). V was trimmed by 3 bases and J by 5 bases, leaving 11 bases between them. The CDR3 extends over 14 amino acids. In nucleotides, the CDR3 is TGTGCCAGCAGCTTCTGGGACACTCATCAGCCCCAGCATTTT. Protein product: CASSFWDTHQPQHF.

This clonotype has a count of ten or more. The chain recombines TRBV5-8 with TRBJ2-1; 7 positions match TRBD1. The CDR3 length is 14 residues. Trimming removed 4 bases from V and 4 bases from J; junction bases left unmatched: 5. CDR1 SGHTS and CDR2 YDEGEE come from the germline V gene. The CDR3 sequence: CASSAGTDYNEQFF. CDR3 DNA sequence: TGTGCCAGCAGCGCAGGGACAGATTACAATGAGCAGTTCTTC. The full variable domain, in which reference TRBV5-8 and TRBJ2-1 provide the parts outside the CDR3, is EAGVTQSPTHLIKTRGQQATLRCSPISGHTSVYWYQQALGLGLQFLLWYDEGEERNRGNFPPRFSGRQFPNYSSELNVNALELEDSALYLCASSAGTDYNEQFFGPGTRLTVL.

This clonotype was observed a handful of times. The chain recombines TRBV18 with TRBJ1-1, with a weak D call TRBD1 (5 bases). The CDR3 is 17 amino acids. V lost 3 bases and J lost 2, with 19 bases in between. Germline values: CDR1 KGHSH, CDR2 LQKENI. This CDR3 reads CASSPGRGAHFNTEAFF. CDR3 in DNA: TGTGCCAGCTCACCGGGCAGAGGGGCGCATTTTAACACTGAAGCTTTCTTT.

This clonotype was counted ten times or more. The rearrangement joins TRBV19 to TRBJ2-7; a weak D match, TRBD2 (5 bases). This CDR3 is built from 13 residues. Trimming removed 1 base at V and 7 bases at J, with 11 bases between. Germline CDR1 LNHDA, CDR2 SQIVND (reference sequence). CDR3 loop: CASSIAGPGEQYF. The CDR3 nucleotides are TGTGCCAGTAGTATAGCCGGACCGGGGGAGCAGTACTTC.

The rearrangement joins TRBV28 to TRBJ2-7; the D is unclear. The CDR3 is 14 amino acids. The germline V gene encodes CDR1 MDHEN and CDR2 SYDVKM. V lost 6 bases, J lost 3 bases, and 15 bases lay in between. CDR3 in amino acids: CASSPIDSIYEQYF. The CDR3 DNA reads as TGTGCCAGCAGCCCGATAGACTCCATCTACGAGCAGTACTTC.

The V call is TRBV2, the J call TRBJ2-1, with D tentatively TRBD1 (5 bases). V lost 8 bases to trimming and J lost 7 bases, with 6 bases between them. The CDR3 spans 10 residues. Per the germline V gene, CDR1 is SNHLY and CDR2 is FYNNEI. Written as DNA, the CDR3 is TGTGCCAGCGGACATAATGAGCAGTTCTTC. Translating it yields CASGHNEQFF.

This clonotype has only a few counts. The chain recombines TRBV20-1 with TRBJ2-5; no clear D gene. Deletions cut 6 bases from V and 5 bases from J, with 10 bases between. CDR1 and CDR2 from the germline V gene are DFQATT and SNEGSKA (reference sequence). The CDR3 spans 11 residues. CDR3 in amino acids: CSASSVETQYF. DNA for the CDR3: TGCAGTGCCAGCTCGGTGGAGACCCAGTACTTC.

This sequence joins TRBV12-5 and TRBJ2-5; D possibly corresponds to TRBD1 (6 bases). This CDR3 has 13 amino acids. The V end lost 7 bases, the J end lost 3 bases, and 12 bases lay between the germline ends. Looked up from germline, CDR1 is LGHNT and CDR2 is FRNRAP. The CDR3 reads CASAQGHEETQYF. In nucleotides, the CDR3 is TGTGCTAGTGCCCAGGGACACGAAGAGACCCAGTACTTC.

In its sample, this clonotype was seen a few times. V is TRBV28 and J is TRBJ2-7; unclear D gene. Germline V gene data show CDR1 as MDHEN and CDR2 as SYDVKM. The CDR3 runs to 14 residues. V dropped 6 bases and J dropped 6 bases, with 18 bases sitting between them. The CDR3 nucleotides read TGTGCCAGCAGCCACCCTTCCGAGGTACGCGAGCAGTACTTC. It yields the protein CASSHPSEVREQYF. Full variable domain (rest looked up from reference TRBV28 and TRBJ2-7): DVKVTQSSRYLVKRTGEKVFLECVQDMDHENMFWYRQDPGLGLRLIYFSYDVKMKEKGDIPEGYSVSREKKERFSLILESASTNQTSMYLCASSHPSEVREQYFGPGTRLTVT.

CDR3 protein: CASSVALRNTEAFF. The CDR3 DNA follows: TGTGCCAGCAGCGTAGCGCTCCGAAACACTGAAGCTTTCTTT. The chain employs TRBV11-2 and TRBJ1-1; D gene unclear. V dropped 5 bases and J dropped 2 bases, with 12 bases sitting between them. The germline CDR1 and CDR2 sequences are SGHAT and FQNNGV. The CDR3 totals 14 residues.

This clonotype was picked up a small number of times. The chain links TRBV7-2 to TRBJ2-3, with TRBD2 matching 8 bases. The junction had 6 bases not matched to a gene; V was cut back by 5 bases and J by 2 bases. Germline V gene sequence: CDR1 SGHTA, CDR2 FQGNSA. The length of the CDR3 is 15 residues. DNA of the CDR3: TGTGCCAGCAGCCCACTAGCGGCCACCACAGATACGCAGTATTTT. This translates into CASSPLAATTDTQYF.

The gene calls are TRBV11-2 and TRBJ2-7, with D perhaps given as TRBD1 or TRBD2 (6 bases each). The V end was cut by 2 bases, the J end by 1 base, with 9 bases between. The CDR3 covers 14 residues. The germline CDR1 and CDR2 sequences are SGHAT and FQNNGV. CDR3 amino acids: CASSLRGLSYEQYF. CDR3 bases: TGTGCCAGCAGCTTACGGGGGCTATCCTACGAGCAGTACTTC.